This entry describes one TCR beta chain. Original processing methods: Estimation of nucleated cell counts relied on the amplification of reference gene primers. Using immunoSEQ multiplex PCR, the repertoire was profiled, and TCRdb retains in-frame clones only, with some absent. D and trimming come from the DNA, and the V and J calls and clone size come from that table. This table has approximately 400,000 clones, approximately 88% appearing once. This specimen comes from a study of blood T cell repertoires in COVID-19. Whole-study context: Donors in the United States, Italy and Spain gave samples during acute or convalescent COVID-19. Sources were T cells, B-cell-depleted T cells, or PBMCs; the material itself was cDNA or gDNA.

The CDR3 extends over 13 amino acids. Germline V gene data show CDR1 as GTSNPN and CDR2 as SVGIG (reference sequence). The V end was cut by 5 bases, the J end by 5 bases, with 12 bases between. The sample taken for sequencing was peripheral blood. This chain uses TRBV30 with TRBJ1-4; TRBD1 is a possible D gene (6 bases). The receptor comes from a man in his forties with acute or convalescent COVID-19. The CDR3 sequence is CAWDQGMNEKLFF. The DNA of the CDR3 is TGTGCCTGGGATCAGGGGATGAATGAAAAACTGTTTTTT.